This T cell receptor (beta chain) was profiled in a study of blood T cell repertoires in COVID-19. As processed by the authors: Reference gene primer amplification gave estimated nucleated cell counts. Using immunoSEQ multiplex PCR, the repertoire was profiled, and TCRdb retains in-frame clones only, with some absent. V and J calls and clone size are given by that table; D and trimming were obtained from the DNA. This table has about 8,000 clones, less than 85% appearing once. From germline, CDR1 is MDHEN and CDR2 SYDVKM. This CDR3 contains 13 residues. With 6 bases clipped from V and 5 bases from J, the junction kept 6 bases outside the gene matches.

The receptor's source is a human donor in a cohort sampled during active COVID-19. This sequence joins TRBV28 and TRBJ2-7; 8 bases map to TRBD1. Material for sequencing was peripheral blood. DNA of the CDR3: TGTGCCAGCAGGTCCAGGGGGCGCCACGAGCAGTACGTC. Amino acid sequence: CASRSRGRHEQYV.